This T cell receptor beta chain is drawn from a study of a mutant IDH1 vaccine in newly diagnosed glioma. The wider study: Eight vaccinations reached patients in weeks 1, 3, 5, 7, 11, 15, 19 and 23. Investigators started vaccination 4-6 weeks after radiotherapy alone, or with temozolomide cycles. General study findings and limits: Immune responses induced by vaccination arose in 93.3% of the patients.

The germline V gene encodes CDR1 SGHRS and CDR2 YFSETQ. V lost 4 bases and J 2 bases, leaving 24 bases between the germline ends. This CDR3 is 18 amino acids long. Turning to this clone: As yet, its antigen is unknown.

Time point given: week 5, during vaccination. Every vaccine dose comprised 300 ug of mutant IDH1 20-mer peptide plus topical imiquimod. The astrocytomas were IDH1-mutant, ATRX-negative, and WHO grade 3 or 4. Data came from immunoSEQ multiplex PCR; TCRdb stores just in-frame clones and leaves some out. In the table there are about 25,000 clones, 77% of which are singletons. This receptor was taken from a man in his forties with glioma. Sequencing used PBMCs, obtained from a glioma patient whose treatment included an IDH1 peptide vaccine. This sequence joins TRBV5-1 and TRBJ1-2, with D possibly matching TRBD1 (6 bases). This CDR3 is CASSHDRSPFFGNYGYTF. The DNA for the CDR3 is TGCGCCAGCAGCCATGACAGGTCACCCTTCTTCGGCAACTATGGCTACACCTTC.